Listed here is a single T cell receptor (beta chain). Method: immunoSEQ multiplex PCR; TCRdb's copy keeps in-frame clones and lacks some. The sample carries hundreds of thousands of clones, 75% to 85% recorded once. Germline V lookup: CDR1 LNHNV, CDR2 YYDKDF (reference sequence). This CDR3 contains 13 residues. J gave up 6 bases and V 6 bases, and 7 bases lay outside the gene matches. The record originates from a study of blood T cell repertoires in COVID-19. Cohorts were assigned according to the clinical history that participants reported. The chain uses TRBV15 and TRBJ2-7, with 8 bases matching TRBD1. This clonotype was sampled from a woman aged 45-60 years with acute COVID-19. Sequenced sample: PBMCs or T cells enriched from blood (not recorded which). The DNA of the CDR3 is TGTGCCACCAGGGGGACAGGAGCCCTCGAGCAGTACTTC. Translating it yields CATRGTGALEQYF.